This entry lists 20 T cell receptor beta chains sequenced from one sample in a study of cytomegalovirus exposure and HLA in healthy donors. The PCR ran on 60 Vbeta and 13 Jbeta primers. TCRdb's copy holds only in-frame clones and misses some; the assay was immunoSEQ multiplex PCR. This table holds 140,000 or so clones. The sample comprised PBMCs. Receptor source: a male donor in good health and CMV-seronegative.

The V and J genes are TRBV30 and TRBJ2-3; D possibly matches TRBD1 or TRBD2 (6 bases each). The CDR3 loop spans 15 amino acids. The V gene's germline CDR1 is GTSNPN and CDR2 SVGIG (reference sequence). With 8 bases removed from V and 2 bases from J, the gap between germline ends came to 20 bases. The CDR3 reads CAGTPLAADTDTQYF. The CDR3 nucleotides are TGTGCCGGGACACCTTTAGCGGCCGACACAGATACGCAGTATTTT. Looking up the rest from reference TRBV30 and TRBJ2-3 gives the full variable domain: SQTIHQWPATLVQPVGSPLSLECTVEGTSNPNLYWYRQAAGRGLQLLFYSVGIGQISSEVPQNLSASRPQDRQFILSSKKLLLSDSGFYLCAGTPLAADTDTQYFGPGTRLTVL.

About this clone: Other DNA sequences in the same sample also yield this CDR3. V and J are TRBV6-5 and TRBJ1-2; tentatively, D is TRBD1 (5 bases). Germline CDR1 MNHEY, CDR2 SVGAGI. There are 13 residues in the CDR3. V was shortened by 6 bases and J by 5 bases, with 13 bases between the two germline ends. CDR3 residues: CASSSGTEYGYTF. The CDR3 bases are TGTGCCAGCAGCTCCGGGACTGAATATGGCTACACCTTC.

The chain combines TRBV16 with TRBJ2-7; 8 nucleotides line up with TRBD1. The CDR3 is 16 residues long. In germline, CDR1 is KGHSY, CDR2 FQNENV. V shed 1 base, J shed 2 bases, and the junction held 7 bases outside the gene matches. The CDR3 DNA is TGTGCCAGCAGCCAATTTGACAGGGGCCCTCCCTACGAGCAGTACTTC. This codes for CASSQFDRGPPYEQYF.

CDR3 sequence: CASSLWLTENTEAFF. CDR3 in DNA: TGCGCCAGCAGCTTGTGGCTCACCGAGAACACTGAAGCTTTCTTT. This chain uses TRBV5-1 with TRBJ1-1; no firm D call. Germline V gives CDR1 SGHRS, CDR2 YFSETQ. Deletions cut 1 base from V and 1 base from J, with 11 bases between. This CDR3 comprises 15 residues.

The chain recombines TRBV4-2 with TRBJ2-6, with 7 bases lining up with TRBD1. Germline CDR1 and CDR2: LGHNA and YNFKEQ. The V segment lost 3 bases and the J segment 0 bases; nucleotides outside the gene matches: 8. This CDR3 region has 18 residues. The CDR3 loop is CASSQINRGYSGANVLTF. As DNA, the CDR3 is TGTGCCAGCAGCCAGATTAACAGGGGCTACTCTGGGGCCAACGTCCTGACTTTC.

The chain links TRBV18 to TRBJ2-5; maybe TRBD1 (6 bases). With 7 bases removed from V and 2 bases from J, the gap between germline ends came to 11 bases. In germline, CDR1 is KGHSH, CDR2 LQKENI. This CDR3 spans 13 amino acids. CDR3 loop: CASYRGQQETQYF. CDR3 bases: TGTGCCAGCTACCGGGGACAACAAGAGACCCAGTACTTC.

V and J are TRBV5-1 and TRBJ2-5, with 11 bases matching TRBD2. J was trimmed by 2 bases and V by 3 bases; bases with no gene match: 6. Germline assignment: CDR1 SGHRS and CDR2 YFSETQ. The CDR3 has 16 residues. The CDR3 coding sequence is TGCGCCAGCAGCTCGTTTGGGACTAGCGGTCAAGAGACCCAGTACTTC. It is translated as CASSSFGTSGQETQYF.

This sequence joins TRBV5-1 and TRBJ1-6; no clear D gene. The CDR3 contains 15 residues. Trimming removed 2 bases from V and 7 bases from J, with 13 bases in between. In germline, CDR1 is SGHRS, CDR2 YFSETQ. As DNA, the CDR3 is TGCGCCAGCAGCTTAGCGGGGATGCGGAATTCACCCCTCCACTTT. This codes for CASSLAGMRNSPLHF.

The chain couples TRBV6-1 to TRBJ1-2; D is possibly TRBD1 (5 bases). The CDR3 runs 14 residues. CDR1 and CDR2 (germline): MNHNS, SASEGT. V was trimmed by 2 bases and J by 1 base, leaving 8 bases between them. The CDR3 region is CASSENRFNYGYTF. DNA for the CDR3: TGTGCCAGCAGTGAAAACAGGTTTAACTATGGCTACACCTTC.

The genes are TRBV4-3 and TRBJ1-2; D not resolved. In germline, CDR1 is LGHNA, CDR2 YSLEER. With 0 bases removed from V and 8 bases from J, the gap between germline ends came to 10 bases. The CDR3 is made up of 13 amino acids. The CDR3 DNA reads TGCGCCAGCAGCCAAGATTACGGGTGGGGCTACACCTTC. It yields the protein CASSQDYGWGYTF.

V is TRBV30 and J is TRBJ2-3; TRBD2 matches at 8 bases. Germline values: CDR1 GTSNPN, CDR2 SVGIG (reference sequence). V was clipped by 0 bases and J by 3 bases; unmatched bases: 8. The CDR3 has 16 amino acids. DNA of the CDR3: TGTGCCTGGAGTGTAGGGGCGGGGGGAGGAACAGATACGCAGTATTTT. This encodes CAWSVGAGGGTDTQYF. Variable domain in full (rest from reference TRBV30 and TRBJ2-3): SQTIHQWPATLVQPVGSPLSLECTVEGTSNPNLYWYRQAAGRGLQLLFYSVGIGQISSEVPQNLSASRPQDRQFILSSKKLLLSDSGFYLCAWSVGAGGGTDTQYFGPGTRLTVL.

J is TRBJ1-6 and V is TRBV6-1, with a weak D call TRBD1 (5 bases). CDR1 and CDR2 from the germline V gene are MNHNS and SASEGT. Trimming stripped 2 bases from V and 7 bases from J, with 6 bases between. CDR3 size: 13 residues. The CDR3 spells CASSERGNSPLHF. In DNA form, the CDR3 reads TGTGCCAGCAGTGAACGGGGGAATTCACCCCTCCACTTT.

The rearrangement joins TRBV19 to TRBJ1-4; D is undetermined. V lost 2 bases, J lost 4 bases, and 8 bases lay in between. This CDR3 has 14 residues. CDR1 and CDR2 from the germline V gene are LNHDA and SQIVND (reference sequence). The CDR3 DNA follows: TGTGCCAGTAGTATACAGGTTTTTAATGAAAAACTGTTTTTT. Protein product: CASSIQVFNEKLFF.

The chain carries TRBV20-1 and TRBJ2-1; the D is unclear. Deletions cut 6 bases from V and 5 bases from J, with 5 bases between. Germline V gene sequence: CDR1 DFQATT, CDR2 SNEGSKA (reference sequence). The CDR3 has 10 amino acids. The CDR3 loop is CSALDNEQFF. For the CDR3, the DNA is TGCAGTGCCCTAGACAATGAGCAGTTCTTC.

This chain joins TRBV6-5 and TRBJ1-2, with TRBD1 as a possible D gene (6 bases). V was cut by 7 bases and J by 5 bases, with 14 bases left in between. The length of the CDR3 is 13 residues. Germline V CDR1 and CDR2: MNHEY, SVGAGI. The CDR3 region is CASKEQGVYGYTF. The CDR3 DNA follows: TGTGCCAGCAAGGAACAGGGAGTATATGGCTACACCTTC.

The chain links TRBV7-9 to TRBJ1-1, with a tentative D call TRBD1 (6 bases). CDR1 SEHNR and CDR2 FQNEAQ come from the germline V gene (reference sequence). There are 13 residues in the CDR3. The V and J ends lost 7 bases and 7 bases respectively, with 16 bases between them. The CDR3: CASISETGLEAFF. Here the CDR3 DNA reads TGTGCCAGCATCAGTGAAACAGGGCTTGAAGCTTTCTTT. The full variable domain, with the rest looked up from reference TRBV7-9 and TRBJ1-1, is DTGVSQNPRHKITKRGQNVTFRCDPISEHNRLYWYRQTLGQGPEFLTYFQNEAQLEKSRLLSDRFSAERPKGSFSTLEIQRTEQGDSAMYLCASISETGLEAFFGQGTRLTVV.

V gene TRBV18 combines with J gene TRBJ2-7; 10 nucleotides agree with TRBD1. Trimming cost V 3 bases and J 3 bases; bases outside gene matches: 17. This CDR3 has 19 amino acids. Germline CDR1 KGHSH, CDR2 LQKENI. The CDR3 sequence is CASSPGRDRGSGLNYEQYF. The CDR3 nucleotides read TGTGCCAGCTCACCCGGGCGGGACAGGGGATCGGGACTTAACTACGAGCAGTACTTC.

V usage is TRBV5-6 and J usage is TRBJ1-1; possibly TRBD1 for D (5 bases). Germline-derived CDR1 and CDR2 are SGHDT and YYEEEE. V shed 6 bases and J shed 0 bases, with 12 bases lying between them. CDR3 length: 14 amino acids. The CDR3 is CASNTWDLNTEAFF. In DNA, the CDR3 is TGTGCCAGCAATACATGGGACTTGAACACTGAAGCTTTCTTT.

CDR3 in DNA: TGTGCCAGCAGCACGACAGGGAACTCCTACGAGCAGTACTTC. Its protein product is CASSTTGNSYEQYF. This rearrangement joins TRBV5-5 to TRBJ2-7; 7 nucleotides align to TRBD1. V lost 4 bases and J lost 0; bases outside the gene matches: 4. Germline CDR1 is SGHKS and CDR2 is YYEKEE (reference sequence). The CDR3 is made up of 14 amino acids.

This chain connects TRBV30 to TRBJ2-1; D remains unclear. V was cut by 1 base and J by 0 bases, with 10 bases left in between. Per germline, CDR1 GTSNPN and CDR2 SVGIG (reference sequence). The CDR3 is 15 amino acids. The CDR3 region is CAWSGQESSYNEQFF. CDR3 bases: TGTGCCTGGAGTGGACAAGAGAGCTCCTACAATGAGCAGTTCTTC.